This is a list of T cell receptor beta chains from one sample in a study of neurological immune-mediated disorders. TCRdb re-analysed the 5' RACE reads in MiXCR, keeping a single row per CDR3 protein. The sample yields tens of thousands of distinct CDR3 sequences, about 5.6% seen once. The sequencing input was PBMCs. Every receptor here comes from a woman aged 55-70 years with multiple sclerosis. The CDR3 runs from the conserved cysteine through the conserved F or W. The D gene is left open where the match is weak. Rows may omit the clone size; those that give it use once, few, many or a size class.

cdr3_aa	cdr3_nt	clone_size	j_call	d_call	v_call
CASSISTGRGYTF	TGTGCCAGTAGTATATCAACAGGAAGGGGCTACACCTTC	few	TRBJ1-2	.	TRBV19
CASRDWGTGVVEAFF	TGTGCCAGCAGGGATTGGGGGACAGGGGTCGTTGAAGCTTTCTTT	.	TRBJ1-1	TRBD1	TRBV6-2/TRBV6-3
CASSYGTVFEQYF	TGTGCCAGCAGTTACGGGACTGTGTTCGAGCAGTACTTC	many	TRBJ2-7	.	TRBV12-3/TRBV12-4
CASSLEYRGRDEQYF	TGCGCCAGCAGCTTGGAATACAGGGGCCGGGACGAGCAGTACTTC	many	TRBJ2-7	TRBD1	TRBV5-1
CASSLVGQVNPYEQYF	TGTGCCAGCAGTTTGGTGGGACAGGTGAATCCCTACGAGCAGTACTTC	many	TRBJ2-7	TRBD1	TRBV28
CASTEGTTSGVLHF	TGTGCCAGCACCGAAGGGACCACATCTGGAGTCCTCCACTTT	.	TRBJ1-6	.	TRBV7-6
CASSLRTGQAYEQYF	TGCGCCAGCAGCCTAAGGACGGGACAGGCCTACGAGCAGTACTTC	many	TRBJ2-7	TRBD1	TRBV5-1
CASSFGNSPLHF	TGTGCCAGCAGTTTTGGGAATTCACCCCTCCACTTT	many	TRBJ1-6	.	TRBV12-3/TRBV12-4
CASSYREWGDTQYF	TGTGCCAGCAGTTACCGGGAGTGGGGGGATACGCAGTATTTT	many	TRBJ2-3	.	TRBV6-6
CSVEGGQGLGYTF	TGCAGCGTTGAAGGGGGACAGGGGTTGGGCTACACCTTC	many	TRBJ1-2	TRBD1	TRBV29-1
CASSLAGRVSYEQYF	TGCGCCAGCAGCTTGGCGGGACGGGTCTCCTACGAGCAGTACTTC	many	TRBJ2-7	.	TRBV5-1
CATSRLKTSRETQYF	TGTGCCACCAGCAGATTGAAGACTAGCCGAGAGACCCAGTACTTC	many	TRBJ2-5	TRBD2	TRBV15
CASSFRDTNSPLHF	TGCGCCAGCAGCTTCCGGGACACGAATTCACCCCTCCACTTT	many	TRBJ1-6	.	TRBV5-1
CASSLGGGEETQYF	TGCGCCAGCAGCTTGGGGGGCGGGGAAGAGACCCAGTACTTC	few	TRBJ2-5	.	TRBV5-1
CSASSPGVQGYTF	TGCAGTGCTAGTTCACCGGGGGTCCAAGGCTACACCTTC	many	TRBJ1-2	.	TRBV20-1
CATSPRGVGGYTEAFF	TGTGCCACCAGCCCTCGGGGGGTAGGGGGTTACACTGAAGCTTTCTTT	many	TRBJ1-1	.	TRBV15
CSVENSGANVLTF	TGCAGCGTTGAAAACTCTGGGGCCAACGTCCTGACTTTC	many	TRBJ2-6	.	TRBV29-1
CASRPTGSNQPQHF	TGTGCCAGCAGGCCTACAGGGAGCAATCAGCCCCAGCATTTT	many	TRBJ1-5	.	TRBV6-2/TRBV6-3